This T cell receptor beta chain was documented in a study of blood T cell repertoires in COVID-19. Overall study context: Researchers got acute and convalescent COVID-19 samples from the United States, Italy and Spain.

In the source study's methods: The assay estimated nucleated cells by amplifying reference gene primers. Measured with immunoSEQ multiplex PCR; TCRdb has only the in-frame clones, and not every one. The V and J calls and clone size come from that table; D and trimming were worked out from the DNA. Among a few hundred thousand clones, 75% to 85% were seen once, and the ten largest hold approximately 1.3%. This clone showed up just once. The clonotype comes from a woman aged 40 to 50 who had recovered from COVID-19. The sequenced sample consisted of peripheral blood.

The CDR3 DNA follows: TGTGCCAGCAGTCCCCGGACAGGGGCGGGTGAAAAACTGTTTTTT. It specifies CASSPRTGAGEKLFF. The V call is TRBV6-5, the J call TRBJ1-4, with 9 bases aligning to TRBD1. The CDR3 extends over 15 amino acids. From germline, CDR1 is MNHEY and CDR2 SVGAGI. Unmatched junction bases numbered 8, after V lost 5 bases and J lost 7 bases.